This TCR beta chain was recorded in a study of T cell changes during pregnancy in multiple sclerosis (dated by TCRdb to between 2019 and 2020). The study in broad terms: Changes in the T cell repertoire over the course of pregnancy were examined in this study in women with multiple sclerosis.

The protocol used for the library was the immunoSEQ multiplex PCR assay. TCRdb's version of the immuneACCESS table is confined to in-frame rearrangements and falls short of the full clone set. An unresolved V gene accounts for under half of the shortfall where checked; the remainder is of unknown origin. In all, the sample holds about 93,000 clones, and more than 85% of those were seen once. The ten largest clones take up approximately 0.99% of the sample. To note about this clone: Its target antigen remains unknown. No much larger clone is present one base from it, and per-base qualities are unavailable.

The sequenced sample was peripheral blood, obtained before pregnancy. The receptor was isolated from a female donor with multiple sclerosis, enrolled in a pregnancy study.

The sequence in DNA is TGCGCCAGCAGCCAAGATGGGGGCCGCACAGATACGCAGTATTTT. It codes for CASSQDGGRTDTQYF. The V and J segments used are TRBV4-1 and TRBJ2-3, with TRBD1 perhaps the D gene, on 6 matching bases. Reading the germline V gene gives CDR1 MGHRA and CDR2 YSYEKL. CDR3 length: 15 amino acids, cysteine to phenylalanine. The DNA shown is the 45-base CDR3, in frame from base 1. The junction carries 8 bases between V and J, which are trimmed by 0 bases and 1 base respectively.